These 10 T cell receptor beta chains came from one sample sequenced in a study of T-cell memory formation after mild COVID-19. One entry per CDR3 protein, called by TCRdb with MiXCR from the 5' RACE reads. The sample records 450,000 to 650,000 distinct CDR3 sequences, under 20% being singletons. The sequencing sample was made of PBMCs or a T cell subset sorted from them (not recorded which). The receptors here all came from an adult woman who had mild COVID-19 (a few samples of this study predate the infection). Cell type and time point are not known.

The chain joins TRBV12-3 or TRBV12-4 to TRBJ2-7, with D hard to call. The CDR3 length is 13 residues. Trimming removed 2 bases from V and 4 bases from J, with 9 bases in between. CDR3 in DNA: TGTGCCAGCAGTTTAAAATCCGGATACGAGCAGTACTTC. Encoded protein: CASSLKSGYEQYF.

At least ten counts were recorded for this clonotype. The chain uses TRBV20-1 and TRBJ2-5; perhaps TRBD1 as D (5 bases). The V gene's germline CDR1 is DFQATT and CDR2 SNEGSKA (reference sequence). The CDR3 runs 14 residues. Trimming pared 0 bases from V and 1 base from J, leaving 9 bases between. In nucleotides, the CDR3 is TGCAGTGCTAGAGATTGGGGCAGCCAAGAGACCCAGTACTTC. Its translation is CSARDWGSQETQYF.

The chain links TRBV15 to TRBJ2-1; D is unresolved. CDR1 and CDR2 from the germline V gene are LNHNV and YYDKDF (reference sequence). Trimming shortened V by 0 bases and J by 9 bases, and 6 bases separated the two germline ends. The CDR3 length is 12 residues. The CDR3 DNA sequence: TGTGCCACCAGCAGAGATAGGTTTGAGCAGTTCTTC. This sequence encodes CATSRDRFEQFF. The variable domain in full, completed from reference TRBV15 and TRBJ2-1, reads DAMVIQNPRYQVTQFGKPVTLSCSQTLNHNVMYWYQQKSSQAPKLLFHYYDKDFNNEADTPDNFQSRRPNTSFCFLDIRSPGLGDTAMYLCATSRDRFEQFFGPGTRLTVL.

CDR3: CASSLVGRERQQETQYF. The CDR3 bases are TGTGCCAGCAGCTTAGTAGGCAGGGAACGTCAGCAAGAGACCCAGTACTTC. The chain is built from TRBV7-9 and TRBJ2-5; D is perhaps TRBD1 (5 bases). CDR1 and CDR2 (germline): SEHNR, FQNEAQ (reference sequence). The germline V and J ends were trimmed by 1 base and 2 bases, with 17 bases remaining between them. There are 17 residues in the CDR3.

Only a few counts were recorded for this clonotype. The rearrangement uses TRBV4-3 and TRBJ1-1; TRBD1 is a possible D gene (5 bases). From germline, CDR1 is LGHNA and CDR2 YSLEER. Trimming cost V 1 base and J 6 bases, with 15 bases left between them. CDR3 length: 15 amino acids. The CDR3 nucleotides read TGCGCCAGCAGCCAAGTACGGGGGGAAGTACCTGAAGCTTTCTTT. It yields the protein CASSQVRGEVPEAFF.

This clonotype occurred a few times. The chain combines TRBV20-1 with TRBJ2-7, with 9 bases identical to TRBD2. CDR3 length: 16 residues. Germline CDR1 DFQATT, CDR2 SNEGSKA (reference sequence). V was clipped by 0 bases and J by 3 bases; unmatched bases: 9. This chain's CDR3 is CSARDLGDSGSYEQYF. CDR3 DNA sequence: TGCAGTGCTAGAGATCTCGGGGATAGCGGGAGCTACGAGCAGTACTTC.

The J gene is TRBJ2-5, the V gene TRBV7-9; D is unresolved. CDR3 size: 13 residues. CDR1 is SEHNR, CDR2 FQNEAQ, per germline (reference sequence). V was trimmed by 2 bases and J by 4 bases, leaving 8 bases between them. DNA for the CDR3: TGTGCCAGCAGCTTAAAACCCGCAGAGACCCAGTACTTC. It yields the protein CASSLKPAETQYF.

The gene calls are TRBV29-1 and TRBJ2-5; TRBD2 agrees at 10 bases. Germline values: CDR1 SQVTM, CDR2 ANQGSEA. V lost 3 bases, J lost 5 bases, and 6 bases stayed unmatched. The CDR3 has 14 residues. CDR3 region: CSVDPGLASETQYF. Written as DNA, the CDR3 is TGCAGCGTTGACCCGGGACTAGCGTCGGAGACCCAGTACTTC.

The CDR3 loop is CASSGPAGSHYEQYF. The CDR3 nucleotides are TGTGCCAGTAGTGGCCCGGCGGGGAGCCACTACGAGCAGTACTTC. The J gene is TRBJ2-7, the V gene TRBV19, with TRBD2 as a possible D gene (6 bases). CDR3 length equals 15 residues. The germline V and J ends were trimmed by 5 bases and 3 bases, with 17 bases remaining between them. The germline CDR1 and CDR2 sequences are LNHDA and SQIVND (reference sequence).

This chain connects TRBV24-1 to TRBJ2-1; D is unclear. The CDR3 consists of 14 residues. Germline CDR1 reads KGHDR; CDR2 reads SFDVKD. With 9 bases removed from V and 6 bases from J, the gap between germline ends came to 17 bases. CDR3 region: CATSTLPKGNEQFF. As DNA, the CDR3 is TGTGCCACCTCGACCCTACCTAAGGGCAATGAGCAGTTCTTC.